The 32 T cell receptor beta chains listed next were all sequenced from one sample in a study of T cell responses to AZD1222 COVID-19 vaccine. Clones were read by immunoSEQ multiplex PCR, and TCRdb kept only the in-frame ones, dropping some. This sample has some 200,000 clones; roughly 92% occur once, and the top ten carry over 1.5%. Sample: peripheral blood, taken 28 days after the second AZD1222 dose. The receptors shown here come from an adult who received the AZD1222 COVID-19 vaccine.

The V gene is TRBV27, the J gene TRBJ2-1; 10 nucleotides line up with TRBD2. CDR3 length: 15 residues. The germline gives CDR1 MNHEY, CDR2 SMNVEV (reference sequence). Trimming removed 4 bases from V and 8 bases from J; junction bases left unmatched: 8. The CDR3 nucleotides read TGTGCCAGCAGTTCCCTAGCGGGAGTTCTGGATGAGCAGTTCTTC. This encodes CASSSLAGVLDEQFF.

The V call is TRBV29-1, the J call TRBJ2-7; a possible D gene is TRBD2 (6 bases). Trimming shortened V by 4 bases and J by 5 bases, and 18 bases separated the two germline ends. Germline CDR1 reads SQVTM; CDR2 reads ANQGSEA. The CDR3 loop spans 14 amino acids. The CDR3 spells CSVGGPGEADEQYF. The CDR3 DNA reads as TGCAGCGTTGGGGGTCCGGGGGAAGCGGACGAGCAGTACTTC.

The chain joins TRBV5-6 to TRBJ1-4; TRBD1 matches at 9 bases. Germline trimming cut 0 bases from V and 8 bases from J; bases unmatched to any gene: 5. Germline V lookup: CDR1 SGHDT, CDR2 YYEEEE. The CDR3 totals 15 residues. This chain's CDR3 is CASSLGQGVREKLFF. The DNA for the CDR3 is TGTGCCAGCAGCTTGGGACAGGGGGTGCGCGAAAAACTGTTTTTT.

V is TRBV2 and J is TRBJ1-5; tentative D call: TRBD1 (5 bases). V lost 2 bases to trimming and J lost 6 bases, with 14 bases between them. Germline V gene data show CDR1 as SNHLY and CDR2 as FYNNEI. The CDR3 sequence is 15 residues long. The CDR3: CASSELQGSVQPQHF. CDR3 coding DNA: TGTGCCAGCAGTGAACTGCAGGGTTCGGTTCAGCCCCAGCATTTT.

The chain couples TRBV2 to TRBJ2-2, with D hard to call. Trimming took off 2 bases at V and 1 base at J, with 8 bases between the two ends. The CDR3 has 15 residues. Germline CDR1 is SNHLY and CDR2 is FYNNEI. CDR3 bases: TGTGCCAGCAGTGAACTAGGGCAGAACACCGGGGAGCTGTTTTTT. It translates to CASSELGQNTGELFF.

This clone has a single count. The chain is built from TRBV20-1 and TRBJ1-1; no firm D call. The germline V gene encodes CDR1 DFQATT and CDR2 SNEGSKA (reference sequence). Trimming took 2 bases from V and 8 from J, leaving 6 bases between them. The CDR3 spans 10 residues. CDR3 amino acids: CSARLGEAFF. CDR3 DNA sequence: TGCAGTGCTAGACTCGGAGAAGCTTTCTTT.

V is TRBV30 and J is TRBJ2-2; 12 bases match TRBD2. V shed 3 bases, J shed 7 bases, and the junction held 9 bases outside the gene matches. The CDR3 has 16 residues. Germline lookup yields CDR1 GTSNPN and CDR2 SVGIG (reference sequence). The CDR3 reads CAWSPLAGGQGGELFF. In DNA form, the CDR3 reads TGTGCCTGGAGCCCACTAGCGGGGGGCCAGGGCGGGGAGCTGTTTTTT.

The J gene is TRBJ1-4, the V gene TRBV4-1; D is undetermined. The CDR3 has 16 residues. Germline assignment: CDR1 MGHRA and CDR2 YSYEKL. The germline V and J ends were trimmed by 6 bases and 3 bases, with 17 bases remaining between them. The CDR3 bases are TGCGCCAGCAGACTTTTAAGGACCGCCGCTAATGAAAAACTGTTTTTT. Its protein is CASRLLRTAANEKLFF.

This sequence joins TRBV7-2 and TRBJ1-5, with 7 bases fitting TRBD1. This CDR3 has 15 amino acids. Germline lookup yields CDR1 SGHTA and CDR2 FQGNSA. The V gene end was trimmed by 6 bases and the J gene end by 4 bases; junction bases not matched to a gene: 9. CDR3 sequence: CASSPMTGWNQPQHF. CDR3 sequence (DNA): TGTGCCAGCAGTCCTATGACAGGGTGGAATCAGCCCCAGCATTTT.

The chain recombines TRBV27 with TRBJ1-5; D call uncertain. This CDR3 is built from 14 residues. V gave up 3 bases and J gave up 1 base, with 7 bases separating them. Germline values: CDR1 MNHEY, CDR2 SMNVEV (reference sequence). Here the CDR3 DNA reads TGTGCCAGCAGTTTGAGGGAGAGCAATCAGCCCCAGCATTTT. Translated: CASSLRESNQPQHF.

The rearrangement uses TRBV12-3 or TRBV12-4 and TRBJ2-7; 7 bases match TRBD1. The CDR3 extends over 13 amino acids. The V and J ends lost 2 bases and 6 bases, in that order; junction bases with no gene match: 4. CDR3 bases: TGTGCCAGCAGTTTATTGAGGGGGCGCGAGCAGTACTTC. Its translation: CASSLLRGREQYF.

The V and J genes are TRBV7-3 and TRBJ2-1, with TRBD2 matching over 8 bases. The CDR3 loop spans 15 amino acids. Germline CDR1 reads SGHTA; CDR2 reads FQGTGA. V gave up 2 bases and J gave up 2 bases; unmatched junction bases: 2. The CDR3 region has the DNA TGTGCCAGCAGCTTAGGGCGGGAGGCCTACAATGAGCAGTTCTTC. This encodes CASSLGREAYNEQFF.

The chain employs TRBV18 and TRBJ1-3; 9 bases line up with TRBD1. The CDR3 is 17 residues long. Germline values: CDR1 KGHSH, CDR2 LQKENI. Germline trimming cut 4 bases from V and 1 base from J; bases unmatched to any gene: 8. CDR3 nucleotide sequence: TGTGCCAGCTCACACGAACAGGGGGCCCCTTCTGGAAACACCATATATTTT. It is translated as CASSHEQGAPSGNTIYF.

V is TRBV19 and J is TRBJ2-7; 7 bases are a match to TRBD1. There are 17 residues in the CDR3. CDR1 is LNHDA, CDR2 SQIVND, per germline (reference sequence). V trimming: 4 bases; J trimming: 4 bases; junction bases outside the gene matches: 16. CDR3 nucleotide sequence: TGTGCCAGTAGTAAATCGAACAGGGGACGAATCCATTACGAGCAGTACTTC. Its protein is CASSKSNRGRIHYEQYF.

The rearrangement joins TRBV24-1 to TRBJ2-2, with TRBD2 identical over 13 bases. With 1 base clipped from V and 7 bases from J, the junction kept 14 bases outside the gene matches. Germline V gives CDR1 KGHDR, CDR2 SFDVKD. This CDR3 region has 20 residues. Here the CDR3 DNA reads TGTGCCACCAGTGATTTACCCTCGGGTCGAACTAGCGGGAGGGTCGGGGAGCTGTTTTTT. Translation gives CATSDLPSGRTSGRVGELFF.

The CDR3 nucleotides are TGCGCCAGCAGCGTAAGAAAAGAGGCTGAAGCTTTCTTT. Encoded protein: CASSVRKEAEAFF. The gene calls are TRBV5-1 and TRBJ1-1; D is unresolved. The CDR3 has 13 amino acids. The V end was cut by 4 bases, the J end by 6 bases, with 13 bases between. Germline V gene data show CDR1 as SGHRS and CDR2 as YFSETQ.

The genes are TRBV5-1 and TRBJ1-3; D might be TRBD1 (6 bases). This CDR3 contains 16 residues. Trimming took off 0 bases at V and 3 bases at J, with 13 bases between the two ends. Germline loops: CDR1 SGHRS, CDR2 YFSETQ. The CDR3 spells CASSLGAQGFGNTIYF. The DNA of the CDR3 is TGCGCCAGCAGCTTGGGGGCACAGGGATTTGGAAACACCATATATTTT.

CDR3 sequence: CASSETMGHGYTF. CDR3 sequence (DNA): TGCGCCAGCAGTGAGACGATGGGTCATGGCTACACCTTC. The chain joins TRBV10-1 to TRBJ1-2; no reliable D call. With 2 bases removed from V and 6 bases from J, the gap between germline ends came to 10 bases. Per germline, CDR1 WNHNN and CDR2 SYGVQD (reference sequence). This CDR3 has 13 amino acids.

Concerning this clone itself: This CDR3 is also generated by other DNA sequences in the sample. This chain uses TRBV12-3 or TRBV12-4 with TRBJ1-3; D is possibly TRBD1 (6 bases). There are 13 residues in the CDR3. Trimming shortened V by 6 bases and J by 4 bases, and 10 bases separated the two germline ends. CDR3 amino acids: CASRPGAGNTIYF. As DNA, the CDR3 is TGTGCCAGCAGGCCAGGGGCCGGAAACACCATATATTTT.

The CDR3 spells CASSNPWVRAMNTEAFF. The CDR3 DNA reads TGTGCCAGCAGCAATCCCTGGGTTCGGGCGATGAACACTGAAGCTTTCTTT. This chain links TRBV11-2 with TRBJ1-1; D not certain. Germline CDR1 and CDR2: SGHAT and FQNNGV. This CDR3 region has 17 residues. The V end lost 5 bases, the J end lost 0 bases, and 19 bases lay between the germline ends.

The chain links TRBV29-1 to TRBJ1-4; D not certain. Trimming took off 1 base at V and 12 bases at J, with 15 bases between the two ends. The CDR3 totals 13 residues. The germline V gene encodes CDR1 SQVTM and CDR2 ANQGSEA. The CDR3 nucleotides read TGCAGCGTTGAAGCTATCCTCGAGCGAGAACTGTTTTTT. Translation gives CSVEAILERELFF.

The chain links TRBV5-6 to TRBJ1-5, with a tentative D call TRBD1 (5 bases). Trimming pared 4 bases from V and 7 bases from J, leaving 18 bases between. The CDR3 sequence is 15 residues long. The germline V gene has CDR1 SGHDT and CDR2 YYEEEE. CDR3: CASSHGTASRQPQHF. The DNA of the CDR3 is TGTGCCAGCAGCCACGGGACCGCTTCGAGGCAGCCCCAGCATTTT. The full variable domain, rest sourced from reference TRBV5-6 and TRBJ1-5, is DAGVTQSPTHLIKTRGQQVTLRCSPKSGHDTVSWYQQALGQGPQFIFQYYEEEERQRGNFPDRFSGHQFPNYSSELNVNALLLGDSALYLCASSHGTASRQPQHFGDGTRLSIL.

J is TRBJ2-5 and V is TRBV7-2; D is ambiguous. This CDR3 spans 14 amino acids. Germline CDR1 is SGHTA and CDR2 is FQGNSA. V lost 0 bases, J lost 3 bases, and 8 bases lay in between. The CDR3 here is CASSLAGSKETQYF. CDR3 in DNA: TGTGCCAGCAGCTTAGCGGGTTCTAAAGAGACCCAGTACTTC.

The chain combines TRBV5-1 with TRBJ2-1, with D possibly matching TRBD1 (6 bases). Germline CDR1 reads SGHRS; CDR2 reads YFSETQ. The CDR3 runs to 14 residues. Trimming removed 9 bases from V and 9 bases from J, with 22 bases in between. CDR3 in amino acids: CATKPEGGPSEQFF. In DNA, the CDR3 is TGCGCCACCAAACCGGAAGGGGGTCCCAGTGAGCAGTTCTTC.

The chain links TRBV7-2 to TRBJ1-5; no firm D call. This CDR3 has 16 residues. Germline V gives CDR1 SGHTA, CDR2 FQGNSA. Trimming shortened V by 4 bases and J by 4 bases, and 17 bases separated the two germline ends. CDR3 protein: CASSSRPGPGNQPQHF. The CDR3 region has the DNA TGTGCCAGCAGCTCCCGTCCAGGCCCGGGGAATCAGCCCCAGCATTTT. Filled out from reference TRBV7-2 and TRBJ1-5, the complete variable domain reads GAGVSQSPSNKVTEKGKDVELRCDPISGHTALYWYRQSLGQGLEFLIYFQGNSAPDKSGLPSDRFSAERTGGSVSTLTIQRTQQEDSAVYLCASSSRPGPGNQPQHFGDGTRLSIL.

The chain joins TRBV5-1 to TRBJ1-2; D is undetermined. Trimming removed 0 bases at V and 4 bases at J, with 7 bases between. Germline CDR1 reads SGHRS; CDR2 reads YFSETQ. This CDR3 spans 13 amino acids. The CDR3 here is CASSLAPVYGYTF. The DNA of the CDR3 is TGCGCCAGCAGCTTGGCTCCTGTCTATGGCTACACCTTC.

V and J are TRBV11-2 and TRBJ1-5, with D hard to call. Germline V gives CDR1 SGHAT, CDR2 FQNNGV. The V end was cut by 0 bases, the J end by 7 bases, with 10 bases between. This CDR3 comprises 14 residues. The CDR3 DNA sequence: TGTGCCAGCAGCTTAGATCTCGGGAGACAGCCCCAGCATTTT. Its protein is CASSLDLGRQPQHF. Based on the CDR3 plus reference TRBV11-2 and TRBJ1-5, the full variable domain is EAGVAQSPRYKIIEKRQSVAFWCNPISGHATLYWYQQILGQGPKLLIQFQNNGVVDDSQLPKDRFSAERLKGVDSTLKIQPAKLEDSAVYLCASSLDLGRQPQHFGDGTRLSIL.

The V gene is TRBV6-5, the J gene TRBJ1-1; the match to TRBD1 covers 7 bases. Germline-derived CDR1 and CDR2 are MNHEY and SVGAGI. The CDR3 contains 14 residues. V lost 7 bases and J lost 6; bases outside the gene matches: 11. Written as DNA, the CDR3 is TGTGCCAGCACCCCAGGGGGAAGGAGTCCTGAAGCTTTCTTT. Its protein is CASTPGGRSPEAFF.

The V and J genes are TRBV4-1 and TRBJ1-4, with 7 bases identical to TRBD1. The CDR3 contains 14 residues. The germline V gene has CDR1 MGHRA and CDR2 YSYEKL. The ends lost 2 bases at V and 5 bases at J; junction bases unmatched: 2. The CDR3 sequence is CASSQPGQNEKLFF. The DNA of the CDR3 is TGCGCCAGCAGCCAACCGGGACAGAATGAAAAACTGTTTTTT.

This chain joins TRBV3-1 (or the pseudogene TRBV3-2) and TRBJ1-5, with unresolved D. CDR1 and CDR2 from the germline V gene are LGHDT and YNNKEL (reference sequence). CDR3 length equals 16 residues. With 1 base removed from V and 1 base from J, the gap between germline ends came to 11 bases. In DNA form, the CDR3 reads TGTGCCAGCAGCCAAGGAGACCGAAGGAGCAATCAGCCCCAGCATTTT. Residues: CASSQGDRRSNQPQHF.

The chain carries TRBV19 and TRBJ2-2; D assignment may be TRBD1 or TRBD2 (7 bases each). Deletions cut 4 bases from V and 2 bases from J, with 14 bases between. The length of the CDR3 is 16 residues. Germline V CDR1 and CDR2: LNHDA, SQIVND (reference sequence). CDR3 bases: TGTGCCAGTAGTAGACAGGGAGGGGCCAACACCGGGGAGCTGTTTTTT. Translating gives CASSRQGGANTGELFF.

The chain carries TRBV19 and TRBJ1-6; the match to TRBD1 covers 7 bases. The length of the CDR3 is 14 residues. Germline trimming cut 1 base from V and 9 bases from J; bases unmatched to any gene: 3. Germline V gives CDR1 LNHDA, CDR2 SQIVND (reference sequence). The CDR3 spells CASSIASGGSPLHF. CDR3 sequence (DNA): TGTGCCAGTAGTATAGCTTCAGGGGGTTCACCCCTCCACTTT.